This TCR beta chain was documented in a study of T-cell reconstitution after alpha-beta-depleted transplantation in children. From germline, CDR1 is MNHEY and CDR2 SMNVEV (reference sequence). The CDR3 consists of 15 residues. V lost 7 bases, J lost 3 bases, and 8 bases stayed unmatched. For TCRbeta, the library was prepared with unique molecular identifiers. One entry per CDR3 protein, called by TCRdb with MiXCR from the PCR reads. The data contain about a million distinct CDR3 sequences, about 29% of them seen just once; the ten biggest clones take up more than 25%. This chain uses TRBV27 with TRBJ2-2, with TRBD1 matching 7 bases. This specimen consisted of PBMCs, mostly from graft donor cells, obtained 360 days after TCRalphabeta/CD19-depleted stem cell transplant. The TCR sequence derives from a boy younger than two who had a stem cell transplant for SCID, so the T cells may come from the graft donor. This chain's CDR3 is CASTPRDRHTGELFF. The CDR3 DNA reads as TGTGCCAGCACCCCCAGGGACAGACACACCGGGGAGCTGTTTTTT.